The 22 T cell receptor beta chains below come from one sample, sequenced in a study of identical twins. TCRdb re-called the 5' RACE reads through MiXCR, storing one row per CDR3 protein. This sample yields 1.5 million to 2 million distinct CDR3 sequences, of which about 32% are seen a single time; around 0.3% belongs to the top ten. Material: cord blood. These receptor sequences come from a newborn girl in good health.

The chain employs TRBV6-1 and TRBJ2-5; D unresolved. Germline assignment: CDR1 MNHNS and CDR2 SASEGT. V was shortened by 4 bases and J by 3 bases, with 9 bases between the two germline ends. The CDR3 is 13 amino acids. CDR3 in amino acids: CASSAQRKETQYF. CDR3 DNA sequence: TGTGCCAGCAGTGCCCAGAGGAAAGAGACCCAGTACTTC.

The rearrangement uses TRBV28 and TRBJ1-3; maybe TRBD1 (5 bases). V was cut by 1 base and J by 3 bases, with 13 bases left in between. Germline V gene lookup returns CDR1 MDHEN and CDR2 SYDVKM. The CDR3 is made up of 16 amino acids. The CDR3 is CASSLLGRVLGNTIYF. The CDR3 DNA follows: TGTGCCAGCAGTTTATTGGGGCGGGTTCTTGGAAACACCATATATTTT.

The sample holds a few counts of this clonotype. At one end the junction does not follow the germline gene, possibly because of a read error. As DNA, the CDR3 is TGTGCCGGCAGCTTCGTTGGGGGAACGTCCTACAATGAGCAGTTCTTC. This translates into CAGSFVGGTSYNEQFF. This chain uses TRBV7-9 with TRBJ2-1, with D possibly being TRBD1 or TRBD2 (5 bases each). This CDR3 has 16 amino acids. Germline V gene data show CDR1 as SEHNR and CDR2 as FQNEAQ (reference sequence).

The rearrangement joins TRBV12-3 or TRBV12-4 to TRBJ2-1; the match to TRBD2 covers 7 bases. The CDR3 runs 19 residues. The V and J ends lost 2 bases and 0 bases, in that order; junction bases with no gene match: 13. The CDR3 region is CASSLSPLGGGSSYNEQFF. The DNA for the CDR3 is TGTGCCAGCAGTTTATCCCCACTTGGTGGCGGGAGCTCCTACAATGAGCAGTTCTTC.

This clonotype came up a few times. CDR3 nucleotide sequence: TGTGCCAGCAAGGGGGACACCGACTATGGCTACACCTTC. This sequence encodes CASKGDTDYGYTF. The V and J genes are TRBV2 and TRBJ1-2, with D perhaps TRBD1 (6 bases). V lost 7 bases, J lost 3 bases, and 12 bases lay in between. Germline CDR1 is SNHLY and CDR2 is FYNNEI. The CDR3 has 13 amino acids.

V and J are TRBV4-1 and TRBJ2-7; D possibly corresponds to TRBD2 (5 bases). The CDR3 sequence is 16 residues long. The germline V gene encodes CDR1 MGHRA and CDR2 YSYEKL. V lost 6 bases to trimming and J lost 7 bases, with 25 bases between them. CDR3 nucleotide sequence: TGCGCCAGCAGATCCAAGATTTTGAGGGAGCGCAATGAGCAGTACTTC. Encoded protein: CASRSKILRERNEQYF.

This clonotype has more than one count but fewer than ten. The chain carries TRBV20-1 and TRBJ2-3; no firm D call. The CDR3 is made up of 8 amino acids. CDR1 and CDR2 from the germline V gene are DFQATT and SNEGSKA (reference sequence). The V gene lost 8 bases and the J gene lost 8 bases, with 5 bases spanning the gap. The CDR3 DNA is TGCAGTTCGAGTACGCAGTATTTT. Encoded protein: CSSSTQYF.

The gene calls are TRBV5-1 and TRBJ1-2; 11 bases align to TRBD1. J lost 7 bases, V lost 4 bases, and 9 bases had no gene match. Germline-derived CDR1 and CDR2 are SGHRS and YFSETQ. CDR3 length: 15 amino acids. The CDR3 sequence is CASSPLDRGRSGYTF. CDR3 in DNA: TGCGCCAGCAGCCCACTGGACAGGGGGCGAAGTGGCTACACCTTC.

The gene calls are TRBV5-1 and TRBJ2-1; the match to TRBD2 covers 10 bases. V dropped 4 bases and J dropped 4; count of bases not matched to a gene: 8. CDR1 and CDR2 (germline): SGHRS, YFSETQ. This CDR3 is 16 amino acids long. The CDR3 sequence is CASSPHSGGRYNEQFF. The CDR3, as DNA: TGCGCCAGCAGCCCCCATAGCGGGGGGCGTTACAATGAGCAGTTCTTC. The whole variable domain, filled in from reference TRBV5-1 and TRBJ2-1, reads KAGVTQTPRYLIKTRGQQVTLSCSPISGHRSVSWYQQTPGQGLQFLFEYFSETQRNKGNFPGRFSGRQFSNSRSEMNVSTLELGDSALYLCASSPHSGGRYNEQFFGPGTRLTVL.

The chain joins TRBV3-1 to TRBJ1-1; TRBD1 might be the D (6 bases). This CDR3 contains 13 residues. Germline assignment: CDR1 LGHDT and CDR2 YNNKEL (reference sequence). Trimming removed 0 bases from V and 6 bases from J, with 8 bases in between. CDR3: CASSQDHRAEAFF. The CDR3 nucleotides are TGTGCCAGCAGCCAAGATCACAGGGCTGAAGCTTTCTTT. Filled out from reference TRBV3-1 and TRBJ1-1, the complete variable domain reads DTAVSQTPKYLVTQMGNDKSIKCEQNLGHDTMYWYKQDSKKFLKIMFSYNNKELIINETVPNRFSPKSPDKAHLNLHINSLELGDSAVYFCASSQDHRAEAFFGQGTRLTVV.

The V call is TRBV28, the J call TRBJ2-5; tentative D call: TRBD2 (5 bases). The CDR3 consists of 14 residues. The germline V and J ends were trimmed by 4 bases and 11 bases, with 20 bases remaining between them. The germline gives CDR1 MDHEN, CDR2 SYDVKM. This CDR3 reads CASSSGYLSGEQYF. CDR3 nucleotide sequence: TGTGCCAGCAGTTCGGGATACCTTTCCGGTGAGCAGTACTTC.

This clonotype occurred a few times. This chain's CDR3 is CASSRDRENTEAFF. The CDR3 nucleotides read TGCGCCAGCAGCCGGGACCGGGAGAACACTGAAGCTTTCTTT. J is TRBJ1-1 and V is TRBV5-1; D is possibly TRBD1 (5 bases). Trimming stripped 4 bases from V and 1 base from J, with 11 bases between. Per germline, CDR1 SGHRS and CDR2 YFSETQ. The CDR3 is 14 residues long.

This chain uses TRBV28 with TRBJ1-1, with TRBD1 matching 10 bases. This CDR3 has 14 residues. Germline V gene data show CDR1 as MDHEN and CDR2 as SYDVKM. With 6 bases clipped from V and 3 bases from J, the junction kept 4 bases outside the gene matches. The CDR3 DNA follows: TGTGCCAGCAGGGGGACAGGGGCGTACACTGAAGCTTTCTTT. It specifies CASRGTGAYTEAFF.

This clonotype was recorded a few times. The rearrangement uses TRBV4-1 and TRBJ1-4; 7 nucleotides agree with TRBD1. This CDR3 is built from 15 residues. V trimming: 1 base; J trimming: 4 bases; junction bases outside the gene matches: 3. Germline loops: CDR1 MGHRA, CDR2 YSYEKL. CDR3 loop: CASSQVQGSNEKLFF. CDR3 DNA sequence: TGCGCCAGCAGCCAAGTACAGGGGAGTAATGAAAAACTGTTTTTT.

This clonotype was observed a few times. The chain joins TRBV27 to TRBJ1-6; no firm D call. Trimming took 6 bases from V and 9 from J, leaving 18 bases between them. This CDR3 contains 15 residues. Per germline, CDR1 MNHEY and CDR2 SMNVEV (reference sequence). CDR3 region: CASRPGDTSRSPLHF. CDR3 DNA: TGTGCCAGCAGGCCCGGTGATACGAGTCGTTCACCCCTCCACTTT.

The chain has TRBV6-5 and TRBJ2-3, with 7 positions matching TRBD2. Germline V gives CDR1 MNHEY, CDR2 SVGAGI. The CDR3 is made up of 16 amino acids. Losses at the gene ends were 6 bases for V and 0 bases for J; bases not matched to a gene: 9. The CDR3 coding sequence is TGTGCCAGCAGCCGGTCTAGCGGTACTAGCACAGATACGCAGTATTTT. This encodes CASSRSSGTSTDTQYF.

In its sample, this clonotype was seen many times. The CDR3 loop is CASSFGLKETQYF. The CDR3 nucleotides are TGTGCCAGCAGTTTTGGGTTAAAAGAGACCCAGTACTTC. This rearrangement joins TRBV27 to TRBJ2-5, with D unclear. CDR3 length: 13 residues. Germline V gene sequence: CDR1 MNHEY, CDR2 SMNVEV (reference sequence). The ends were cut back, 3 bases at V and 3 bases at J, with 8 bases in the middle.

This clonotype occurred a few times. This rearrangement joins TRBV3-1 to TRBJ2-4; D remains ambiguous. TRBJ2-7 matches the DNA end more closely, so the J call is doubtful. CDR1 LGHDT and CDR2 YNNKEL come from the germline V gene (reference sequence). This CDR3 region has 12 residues. The CDR3 loop reads CASSQRSLEQYF. The CDR3 nucleotides are TGTGCCAGCAGCCAGCGCAGTCTCGAGCAGTACTTC.

There are a few counts of this clonotype. The rearrangement links TRBV28 to TRBJ2-7; possibly TRBD1 for D (6 bases). This CDR3 has 12 residues. V lost 6 bases and J 3 bases, leaving 9 bases between the germline ends. In germline, CDR1 is MDHEN, CDR2 SYDVKM. The CDR3 loop reads CASRQGYYEQYF. DNA for the CDR3: TGTGCCAGCAGGCAGGGGTACTACGAGCAGTACTTC.

This clonotype was seen at least ten times. V usage is TRBV5-1 and J usage is TRBJ1-2, with TRBD1 as a possible D gene (5 bases). The V end lost 0 bases, the J end lost 5 bases, and 14 bases lay between the germline ends. Germline V gene lookup returns CDR1 SGHRS and CDR2 YFSETQ. This CDR3 region has 15 residues. The CDR3 coding sequence is TGCGCCAGCAGCTTGGATTTCGGGGGGGATTATGGCTACACCTTC. Residues: CASSLDFGGDYGYTF.

The V call is TRBV20-1, the J call TRBJ2-3; 7 bases agree with TRBD2. Looked up from germline, CDR1 is DFQATT and CDR2 is SNEGSKA (reference sequence). This CDR3 comprises 15 residues. V lost 0 bases, J lost 2 bases, and 5 bases stayed unmatched. The CDR3 nucleotides read TGCAGTGCTAGAGACACACTAGCGTCCACAGATACGCAGTATTTT. Translated, it gives CSARDTLASTDTQYF.

The rearrangement links TRBV4-1 to TRBJ1-1; TRBD1 agrees at 11 bases. V dropped 1 base and J dropped 8; count of bases not matched to a gene: 12. Germline assignment: CDR1 MGHRA and CDR2 YSYEKL. The CDR3 contains 17 residues. The DNA for the CDR3 is TGCGCCAGCAGCCAAGGGCCCGGGACAGGGGGTTATTTCGAAGCTTTCTTT. This encodes CASSQGPGTGGYFEAFF.